This T cell receptor (beta chain) was sequenced during a study of Ad26.COV2.S vaccination and SARS-CoV-2 variants. V shed 3 bases, J shed 3 bases, and the junction held 2 bases outside the gene matches. The germline CDR1 and CDR2 sequences are SGHRS and YFSETQ. The CDR3 consists of 13 residues. The method was immunoSEQ multiplex PCR; TCRdb's version includes in-frame clones alone and lacks a portion of them. This table has around 300,000 clones, roughly 90% appearing once. Treatment described: approximately 18 received Ad26.COV2.S at low or high dose, single or two shots; roughly five received placebo; per-sample allocation not given. Material that was analyzed had been drawn on day 63 after the first vaccine or placebo injection. Study results and caveats: People who got the vaccine or the placebo had similar non-spike TCR breadth. Vaccine recipients showed a spike-specific TCR breadth that was higher than in placebo recipients.

This clone was counted a few times. The antigen remains unidentified. The sequence derives from a person aged 18 to 65 who received the Ad26.COV2.S COVID-19 vaccine or a placebo. The sample here was peripheral blood, taken in a trial of Ad26.COV2.S vaccine versus placebo. V and J are TRBV5-1 and TRBJ2-7; 8 bases align to TRBD1. The CDR3: CASSSGQGYEQYF. Here the CDR3 DNA reads TGCGCCAGCAGCTCAGGACAGGGCTACGAGCAGTACTTC.